This is a list of T cell receptor beta chains from one sample in a study of Ad26.COV2.S vaccination and SARS-CoV-2 variants. The method was immunoSEQ multiplex PCR; TCRdb's version includes in-frame clones alone and lacks a portion of them. In the table there are approximately 360,000 clones, 83% of which are singletons. The source was peripheral blood, collected in a trial of Ad26.COV2.S vaccine versus placebo. These receptors were taken from a person between 18 and 65 years old who received the Ad26.COV2.S COVID-19 vaccine or a placebo. The CDR3 runs from the conserved cysteine through the conserved F or W. Fields, in order: clone size, V gene, J gene, D gene, CDR3 protein, CDR3 DNA. D genes are given only for firm matches. Where a row states a size, it is once, few, many or the class of an expanded clone; other rows omit it.

NA	TRBV19	TRBJ1-1	NA	CASSIDWTGNTEAFF	TGTGCCAGTAGTATAGATTGGACGGGGAACACTGAAGCTTTCTTT
many	TRBV19	TRBJ2-5	NA	CASRPTRGEETQYF	TGTGCCAGTCGCCCGACCAGAGGTGAAGAGACCCAGTACTTC
NA	TRBV4-2	TRBJ2-7	NA	CASSQDTGEAYEQYF	TGTGCCAGCAGCCAAGATACAGGGGAGGCCTACGAGCAGTACTTC
once	TRBV28	TRBJ2-2	TRBD2	CASSSPLRLAGGGTGELFF	TGTGCCAGCAGTTCCCCTTTACGACTAGCGGGTGGTGGGACCGGGGAGCTGTTTTTT
few	TRBV30	TRBJ1-2	NA	CALWDRTHYGYTF	TGTGCCCTTTGGGACCGTACCCACTATGGCTACACCTTC
NA	TRBV11-2	TRBJ2-5	TRBD2	CASSLGTGGETQYF	TGTGCCAGCAGCTTAGGAACGGGGGGGGAGACCCAGTACTTC
few	TRBV18	TRBJ1-6	NA	CASSPQGTGHSPLHF	TGTGCCAGCTCACCACAGGGAACCGGGCATTCACCCCTCCACTTT
once	TRBV14	TRBJ2-5	NA	CASRPSGTHWGTQYF	TGTGCCAGCAGACCCTCCGGGACGCATTGGGGGACCCAGTACTTC
NA	TRBV4-2	TRBJ1-2	NA	CASSHRWGGSYGYTF	TGTGCCAGCAGTCATAGATGGGGGGGGAGCTATGGCTACACCTTC
NA	TRBV27	TRBJ1-4	NA	CASSLRARGEKLFF	TGTGCCAGCAGTTTACGTGCGAGGGGTGAAAAACTGTTTTTT
few	TRBV6-5	TRBJ1-1	NA	CASSYSEGITEAFF	TGTGCCAGCAGTTACAGTGAGGGGATCACTGAAGCTTTCTTT
NA	TRBV6-8	TRBJ2-5	NA	CASSRPRTESETQYF	TGTGCCAGCAGTCGCCCCAGGACAGAGTCGGAGACCCAGTACTTC
NA	TRBV4-1	TRBJ1-1	NA	CASSQDIGASRTEAFF	TGCGCCAGCAGCCAAGATATCGGGGCGTCGAGAACTGAAGCTTTCTTT
NA	TRBV4-1	TRBJ1-4	TRBD1	CASSQTGTVHNEKLFF	TGCGCCAGCAGCCAGACCGGGACAGTGCATAATGAAAAACTGTTTTTT
NA	TRBV2	TRBJ1-2	NA	CASSGVDGGRVYGYTF	TGTGCCAGCAGTGGTGTGGACGGCGGACGGGTCTATGGCTACACCTTC
once	TRBV18	TRBJ1-1	TRBD1	CASTRDSIAEAFF	TGTGCCAGCACGAGGGACAGTATCGCTGAAGCTTTCTTT
NA	TRBV7-3	TRBJ2-5	NA	CASSLSRRETQYF	TGTGCCAGCAGCTTAAGTCGGCGGGAGACCCAGTACTTC
once	TRBV7-9	TRBJ2-7	TRBD2	CASSYLGAGDSEQYF	TGTGCCAGCAGCTATTTGGGAGCGGGAGACTCCGAGCAGTACTTC
NA	TRBV6-5	TRBJ1-6	NA	CASGPTVDSPLHF	TGTGCCAGCGGCCCCACCGTCGATTCACCCCTCCACTTT
NA	TRBV2	TRBJ2-7	TRBD1	CASRQEQGAGNEQYF	TGTGCCAGCAGGCAAGAACAGGGGGCAGGTAACGAGCAGTACTTC
NA	TRBV28	TRBJ1-5	NA	CASSFKVVRGGNQPQHF	TGTGCCAGCAGTTTTAAAGTCGTGAGAGGGGGAAATCAGCCCCAGCATTTT
NA	TRBV27	TRBJ2-3	TRBD2	CASRPIAGRLADTQYF	TGTGCCAGCAGGCCGATAGCGGGAAGGCTTGCAGATACGCAGTATTTT
NA	TRBV6-5	TRBJ2-7	NA	CASSYRDPSSYEQYF	TGTGCCAGCAGTTACAGGGACCCTAGCTCCTACGAGCAGTACTTC
NA	TRBV6-5	TRBJ1-4	NA	CASSYRAGSEKLFF	TGTGCCAGCAGTTACAGGGCGGGAAGTGAAAAACTGTTTTTT
NA	TRBV4-1	TRBJ2-6	TRBD2	CASGGDYSGANVLTF	TGCGCCAGCGGGGGGGACTACTCTGGGGCCAACGTCCTGACTTTC
NA	TRBV30	TRBJ1-4	NA	CAWRRGAREKLFF	TGTGCCTGGAGGCGGGGGGCGCGTGAAAAACTGTTTTTT
NA	TRBV10-3	TRBJ2-3	NA	CATRPDGTSTDTQYF	TGTGCCACGAGGCCCGACGGTACTAGCACAGATACGCAGTATTTT
NA	TRBV7-9	TRBJ1-4	TRBD1	CASSRGQEEATNEKLFF	TGTGCCAGCAGCCGGGGACAGGAAGAAGCAACTAATGAAAAACTGTTTTTT
NA	TRBV5-1	TRBJ1-4	NA	CASSFSRQTTNEKLFF	TGCGCCAGCAGCTTTTCCCGACAGACAACTAATGAAAAACTGTTTTTT
NA	TRBV7-9	TRBJ1-1	NA	CASSPQGLPFGTEAFF	TGTGCCAGCAGCCCCCAGGGACTCCCTTTTGGGACTGAAGCTTTCTTT
NA	TRBV23-1	TRBJ1-6	NA	CASSPKGVSYNSPLHF	TGCGCCAGCAGTCCGAAGGGGGTATCCTATAATTCACCCCTCCACTTT
few	TRBV2	TRBJ1-2	TRBD1	CASSVTDRILVYGYTF	TGTGCCAGCAGTGTGACGGACAGGATTTTAGTCTATGGCTACACCTTC
once	TRBV4-3	TRBJ1-1	TRBD1	CASTNRGSYTEAFF	TGCGCCAGCACCAACAGGGGAAGTTACACTGAAGCTTTCTTT
NA	TRBV5-4	TRBJ2-7	TRBD1	CASSFGTGVGEQYF	TGTGCCAGCAGCTTCGGGACAGGGGTTGGGGAGCAGTACTTC
NA	TRBV7-9	TRBJ2-2	NA	CASSLQGWELFF	TGTGCCAGCAGCTTACAGGGGTGGGAGCTGTTTTTT
NA	TRBV4-1	TRBJ2-3	TRBD2	CASSTEGLDWDTQYF	TGCGCCAGCAGCACAGAGGGACTAGATTGGGATACGCAGTATTTT
NA	TRBV29-1	TRBJ1-1	TRBD1	CSVLGQADTEAFF	TGCAGCGTTCTTGGACAGGCTGACACTGAAGCTTTCTTT
NA	TRBV5-1	TRBJ2-7	NA	CASSLEPLGYEQYF	TGCGCCAGCAGCTTGGAACCCCTAGGGTACGAGCAGTACTTC
NA	TRBV24-1	TRBJ1-2	NA	CATSVNSYGYTF	TGTGCCACCAGTGTGAACAGTTATGGCTACACCTTC
NA	TRBV13	TRBJ2-5	TRBD2	CASSLGASGGPLQETQYF	TGTGCCAGCAGCTTAGGAGCTAGCGGGGGGCCGCTCCAAGAGACCCAGTACTTC
NA	TRBV28	TRBJ1-2	NA	CASSLAQNDYGYTF	TGTGCCAGCAGTTTGGCACAGAATGACTATGGCTACACCTTC
NA	TRBV27	TRBJ2-7	TRBD2	CASSFKPGLADYEQYF	TGTGCCAGCAGTTTCAAACCGGGACTAGCGGACTACGAGCAGTACTTC
once	TRBV28	TRBJ1-1	TRBD1	CASSFRQGRNTEAFF	TGTGCCAGCAGTTTCAGACAGGGGAGGAACACTGAAGCTTTCTTT
NA	TRBV2	TRBJ1-1	NA	CASTNSPNTEAFF	TGTGCCAGCACGAACAGTCCGAACACTGAAGCTTTCTTT
few	TRBV5-5	TRBJ2-1	NA	CASSLYAGLLRGNEQFF	TGTGCCAGCAGCTTGTATGCGGGGCTTCTCAGGGGCAATGAGCAGTTCTTC
once	TRBV9	TRBJ1-1	NA	CASSRSILNTEAFF	TGTGCCAGCAGCAGGAGCATTCTGAACACTGAAGCTTTCTTT